This T cell receptor beta chain was identified in a study of T-cell reconstitution after alpha-beta-depleted transplantation in children. The TCRbeta library was prepared with unique molecular identifiers. Via MiXCR, TCRdb re-called the PCR reads, giving one row per CDR3 protein. The sample shows hundreds of thousands of distinct CDR3 sequences, roughly a quarter of them seen only once. Whole-study results and caveats: T-cell counts and diversity at one year following transplant were attributed mainly to newly produced T cells. The origin of high day-60 TCRbeta diversity in some patients lay in surviving recipient T cells and thymic progenitors. Reports say that about two months after transplant, the alpha-beta T cells came out of several hundred graft clones that had expanded.

The V gene end was trimmed by 4 bases and the J gene end by 4 bases; junction bases not matched to a gene: 8. There are 14 residues in the CDR3. From germline, CDR1 is SQVTM and CDR2 ANQGSEA. Notes on this clonotype: Its antigen remains unidentified.

The TCR comes from a girl aged 2 to 9 with Fanconi anemia, due to receive a stem cell transplant. The sequences come from PBMCs, collected before TCRalphabeta/CD19-depleted stem cell transplant. The chain links TRBV29-1 to TRBJ2-3, with 7 bases identical to TRBD2. The chain's CDR3 is CSVGWRGFSDTQYF. As DNA, the CDR3 is TGCAGCGTTGGTTGGCGGGGGTTCTCAGATACGCAGTATTTT.